This TCR beta chain stems from a study of Siglec-9 on CD8 T cells in melanoma. Notes on the study in general: An effector memory CD8+ subset marked by Siglec-9 reportedly appeared to gather in melanoma.

V shed 1 base and J shed 5 bases, with 18 bases lying between them. This CDR3 spans 16 amino acids. Germline V lookup: CDR1 SEHNR, CDR2 FQNEAQ (reference sequence). The table came from immunoSEQ multiplex PCR; TCRdb's copy has only in-frame clones and leaves some out. The repertoire holds some 37,000 clones, with 84% as singletons. This clone was counted between two and nine times. The antigen remains undetermined. Sequenced material: Siglec-9- CD8+ T cells sorted from blood. The origin of this receptor is a human donor in good health. The rearrangement uses TRBV7-9 and TRBJ2-7; perhaps TRBD1 as D (5 bases). CDR3 region: CASSLVQQGNRDEQYF. CDR3 in DNA: TGTGCCAGCAGCTTAGTCCAGCAGGGTAATCGAGACGAGCAGTACTTC.